The source of this T cell receptor (beta chain) is a study of regulatory T cells in long-lasting Graves disease. Time point indicated: newly diagnosed GD, antithyroid drugs for less than 3 months. PBMC-extracted RNA yielded the TCR library. This clonotype was recorded many times. Relying on iRepertoire HTBI primers and Arm-PCR of CDR3 regions, the team built TCR beta libraries. TCRdb re-derived calls from the multiplex PCR reads in MiXCR, one entry per CDR3 protein. The sample holds around 450,000 distinct CDR3 sequences, 14% to 15% seen once. Trimming cost V 7 bases and J 5 bases, with 9 bases left between them. Germline CDR1 and CDR2: DFQATT and SNEGSKA (reference sequence). This CDR3 has 11 residues. The same data also contributed to another study, on T cells in Graves' hyperthyroidism and ophthalmopathy.

The V call is TRBV20-1, the J call TRBJ2-1; possibly TRBD1 or TRBD2 for D (5 bases each). The source is a woman under 40 with Graves disease. The specimen was peripheral blood mononuclear cells (PBMCs), collected at new diagnosis, from a patient treated with antithyroid drugs. The CDR3: CSVGDNNEQFF. In DNA, the CDR3 is TGCAGTGTGGGGGATAACAATGAGCAGTTCTTC.